This TCR beta chain was sequenced during a study of CD8+CD57+ T cells in acquired aplastic anemia. As for the study in general: Mean yield of DNA from sorted CD4+ and CD8+ cells was 2.5 to 4 ug.

Germline V CDR1 and CDR2: KGHDR, SFDVKD. Trimming removed 0 bases at V and 8 bases at J, with 10 bases between. CDR3 length: 14 residues. With respect to this clonotype: The antigen is unknown.

Before being chosen for sequencing, patients had shown CD8+CD57+ cell expansion by flow cytometry. Severe acquired aplastic anemia was the diagnosis recorded for all patients. Whole-study findings and limits: It was found that twenty-nine CD8+ CDR3 sequences were shared between patients and controls. Statistical testing detected no significant gap in CD8+ Simpson's diversity between patients and controls.

The template for TCR beta VDJ and CDR3 sequence profiling was genomic DNA. TCRdb re-called the reads with MiXCR, one entry per CDR3 protein. The sample holds some 170,000 distinct CDR3 sequences, around 48% seen once. This clonotype originated in a human donor with aplastic anemia. V usage is TRBV24-1 and J usage is TRBJ1-5; D remains ambiguous. The sequenced material came from sorted CD4+, CD8+, or CD8+CD57+ T cells (not recorded which) from PBMCs. CDR3 nucleotides: TGTGCCACCAGTGATTTGCCCAAGGTCAAGCCCCAGCATTTT. The encoded protein is CATSDLPKVKPQHF.